This is a list of T cell receptor beta chains from one sample in a study of lung T cells in sarcoidosis with Löfgren's syndrome. TCRdb ran MiXCR on the reads and lists one entry per CDR3 protein. The table has 15,000 to 25,000 distinct CDR3 sequences, about 22% seen once. The sample consisted of CD4+ T cells from PBMCs. Receptors were obtained from a human donor with sarcoidosis (Löfgren's syndrome or another form), or a control subject (not recorded which). CDR3s include the opening cysteine and the closing phenylalanine or tryptophan. A D gene is named only where the DNA matches it firmly. For some rows the clone size is stated as once, few or many, or as a class when expanded; others skip it.

>TRBJ2-3|TRBV25-1|13|many|NA
TGTGCCAGCAGTTGGGGGAGCACAGATACGCAGTATTTT
CASSWGSTDTQYF
>TRBJ1-2|TRBV6-6|15|medium-sized|NA
TGTGCCAGCAGTTACTCGCGGGGGCTGAACTATGGCTACACCTTC
CASSYSRGLNYGYTF
>TRBJ2-2|TRBV29-1|16|few|NA
TGCAGCGTTGAAGATCTAGGAGGACCGAACACCGGGGAGCTGTTTTTT
CSVEDLGGPNTGELFF
>TRBJ2-1|TRBV24-1|16|few|NA
TGTGCCACCAGCGCAACGGCTCCCCAAAATTACAATGAGCAGTTCTTC
CATSATAPQNYNEQFF
>TRBJ2-7|TRBV28|15|many|TRBD1
TGTGCCAGCAAGGCAGGGGGCACGCAGCTAATCGAGCAGTACTTC
CASKAGGTQLIEQYF
>TRBJ1-5|TRBV2|13|NA|NA
TGTGCCAGCGGTGAAGAGGGGAATCAGCCCCAGCATTTT
CASGEEGNQPQHF
>TRBJ2-1|TRBV2|14|many|TRBD2
TGTGCCAGCAGTCGGGCTAGCGGCTACAATGAGCAGTTCTTC
CASSRASGYNEQFF
>TRBJ2-1|TRBV30|20|NA|TRBD2
TGTGCCTGGAGTGTCCCCCCCATTGAACGGGGGACTACCCCATACAATGAGCAGTTCTTC
CAWSVPPIERGTTPYNEQFF
>TRBJ2-7|TRBV6-1|13|medium-sized|TRBD1
TGTGCCAGCAGTATCCGGACAGGGACCGAGCAGTACTTC
CASSIRTGTEQYF
>TRBJ2-7|TRBV15|18|many|NA
TGTGCCACCAGCAGAGATTTTCGATTGGAAACAGGGATCTACGAGCAGTACTTC
CATSRDFRLETGIYEQYF
>TRBJ1-5|TRBV20-1|16|NA|TRBD1
TGCAGCGCAGAAAGAACTAGGGACAGGGACAATCAGCCCCAGCATTTT
CSAERTRDRDNQPQHF
>TRBJ2-7|TRBV15|15|medium-sized|NA
TGTGCCACCAGCAGAGAGATAATAACGGGCTACGAGCAGTACTTC
CATSREIITGYEQYF
>TRBJ1-3|TRBV6-1|13|medium-sized|NA
TGTGCCAGCAGTGAAGCCACTGGAAACACCATATATTTT
CASSEATGNTIYF
>TRBJ2-3|TRBV24-1|14|medium-sized|NA
TGTGCCACGTCCGGGACATTATACACAGATACGCAGTATTTT
CATSGTLYTDTQYF
>TRBJ2-5|TRBV5-4|14|few|NA
TGTGCCAGCAGCTCTGGACAGATGCAAGAGACCCAGTACTTC
CASSSGQMQETQYF
>TRBJ2-1|TRBV2|15|NA|TRBD1
TGTGCCAGCAGGGACGTGACAGGGGGCTACAATGAGCAGTTCTTC
CASRDVTGGYNEQFF
>TRBJ2-3|TRBV3-1|16|many|TRBD2
TGTGCCAGCAGCCAACCACTAGCGGGAGTAACGGATACGCAGTATTTT
CASSQPLAGVTDTQYF
>TRBJ1-5|TRBV14|15|many|NA
TGTGCCAGCAGCCAAGGGCCGGGCTGGGGTCAGCCCCAGCATTTT
CASSQGPGWGQPQHF
>TRBJ2-7|TRBV14|16|many|TRBD2
TGTGCCAGCAGCCAAGAATGGACTAGCGGGTTCTACGAGCAGTACTTC
CASSQEWTSGFYEQYF
>TRBJ2-5|TRBV10-1|12|many|NA
TGCGCCATCCCCTGGGAACAAGAGACCCAGTACTTC
CAIPWEQETQYF
>TRBJ2-3|TRBV7-6|21|NA|NA
TGTGCCAGCAGCTTAGTTCCCCCCCGCAATCCACTCCTAATAATCACAGATACGCAGTATTTT
CASSLVPPRNPLLIITDTQYF
>TRBJ1-4|TRBV30|12|NA|NA
TGTGCCTGGACGCAGGGTAATGAAAAACTGTTTTTT
CAWTQGNEKLFF
>TRBJ2-5|TRBV5-4|14|many|NA
TGTGCCAGCAGCTTGGCCGCAGCCAGGGAGACCCAGTACTTC
CASSLAAARETQYF
>TRBJ1-5|TRBV6-1|14|medium-sized|NA
TGTGCCAGCAGTCCAGAAAATTTGGTTCAGCCCCAGCATTTT
CASSPENLVQPQHF
>TRBJ2-2|TRBV10-3|12|many|NA
TGTGCCATTGAGACGAACACCGGGGAGCTGTTTTTT
CAIETNTGELFF
>TRBJ2-1|TRBV29-1|11|NA|TRBD1
TGCAGCGTTGAACCGGGACAGAGGCAGTTCTTC
CSVEPGQRQFF